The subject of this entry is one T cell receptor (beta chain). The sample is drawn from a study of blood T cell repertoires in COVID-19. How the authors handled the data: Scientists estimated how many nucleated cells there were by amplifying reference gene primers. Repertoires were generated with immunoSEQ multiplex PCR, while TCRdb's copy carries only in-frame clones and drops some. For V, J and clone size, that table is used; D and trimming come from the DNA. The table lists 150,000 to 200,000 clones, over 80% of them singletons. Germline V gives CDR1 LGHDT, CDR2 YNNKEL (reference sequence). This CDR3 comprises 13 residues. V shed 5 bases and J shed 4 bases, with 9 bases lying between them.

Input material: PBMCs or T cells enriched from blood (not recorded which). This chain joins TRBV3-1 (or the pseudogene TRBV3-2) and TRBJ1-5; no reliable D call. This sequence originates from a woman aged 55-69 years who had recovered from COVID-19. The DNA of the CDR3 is TGTGCCAGCAGCTGGAGGCCAAATCAGCCCCAGCATTTT. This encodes CASSWRPNQPQHF.